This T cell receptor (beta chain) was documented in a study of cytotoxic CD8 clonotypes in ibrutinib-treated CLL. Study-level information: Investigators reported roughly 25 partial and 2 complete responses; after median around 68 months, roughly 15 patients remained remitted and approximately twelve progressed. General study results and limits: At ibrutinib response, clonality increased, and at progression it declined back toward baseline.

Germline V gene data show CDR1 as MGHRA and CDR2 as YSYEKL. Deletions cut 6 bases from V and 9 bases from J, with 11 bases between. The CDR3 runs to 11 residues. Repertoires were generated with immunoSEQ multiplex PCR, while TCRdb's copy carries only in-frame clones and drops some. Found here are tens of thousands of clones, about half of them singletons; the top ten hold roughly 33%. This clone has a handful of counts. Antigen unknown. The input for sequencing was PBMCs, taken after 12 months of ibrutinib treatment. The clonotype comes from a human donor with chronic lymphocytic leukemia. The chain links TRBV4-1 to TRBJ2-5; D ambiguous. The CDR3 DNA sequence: TGCGCCAGCAGTAGTAGTCGGTCCCAGTACTTC. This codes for CASSSSRSQYF.